This T cell receptor beta chain was captured by sequencing in a study of naive and memory T cell subsets (dated by TCRdb to about 2017). Study-level background: The figure summarizing these samples reported roughly 10 blood donors, 7 tuberculin skin test biopsies and 3 saline control biopsies. PCR2 was typically a SYBR Green qPCR stopped at a set threshold; low-input samples could instead use end-point PCR (approximately 6 cycles). Broader findings and caveats from the paper: The RNA-based method was acknowledged to be potentially sensitive to changes in TCR transcripts with T cell activation and differentiation.

Library generation was performed with 5' RACE. The ligated cDNA was amplified in four rounds of PCR with nested alpha and beta constant region primers together with the SP2 primer. For the blood and skin samples, reverse transcription of TCR RNA was done with SuperScript IV along with alpha and beta constant region primers. An oligonucleotide carrying the Illumina SP2 primer and a UMI was ligated to the 3' end of the cDNA by means of T4 RNA ligase 1. The 12-nucleotide UMI consisted of two random hexamers with an eight-base spacer between the hexamers to prevent hairpin formation. From the second PCR onward, the TCR alpha and beta chain libraries were handled separately, and dual indexing was used for multiplexing. After pooling, the indexed libraries were analyzed by capillary electrophoresis and sequenced on either an Illumina MiSeq or NextSeq. PhiX DNA at about 5-8% was added to the libraries to raise base diversity and improve cluster recognition. For the original study's pipeline: UMIs were extracted from read 2 by Demultiplexor and combined with the TCR sequence from read 1, and reads were split according to sample indices. Decombinator identified V and J genes and V-J junctions and gave each TCR a five-part identifier that included V and J deletions. Collapsinator used UMIs to correct sequencing errors and PCR amplification heterogeneity, yielding UMI-based abundance per TCR. CDR3Translator converted identifiers to nucleotide sequence, translated to amino acids, and extracted CDR3 regions using terminal motifs. Error-corrected counts of alpha and beta TCRs from blood and skin were compared after being normalized to the amount of input RNA. Using fastp trimming at Q25 and MiXCR clonotype assembly, TCRdb reanalyzed the public sequencing data and kept in-frame beta chains. Rows with a matching CDR3 protein are joined into one entry that keeps the most common DNA and genes. These V and J calls originate from TCRdb's pipeline instead of the authors' own analysis. Present in this sample are tens of thousands of distinct CDR3 sequences, approximately 4.5% of which were seen just once. Jointly, the top ten make up around 0.84% of the sample.

The CDR1 and CDR2 encoded by the germline V gene are MNHEY and SVGAGI. Germline trimming: 6 bases from V, 6 bases from J; junction bases outside gene matches: 8. The CDR3 spans 16 residues, from the cysteine through the phenylalanine. The DNA shown is the 48-base CDR3, in frame from base 1. This clonotype was seen a handful of times. Its target antigen remains unknown. One base away there is no much larger clone; base qualities are not given. The study described a robust, sensitive protocol for amplifying, sequencing and analyzing TCRs, using 3' ligation of a UMI-containing oligonucleotide to TCR cDNA. For whole blood analysis, approximately 2.5 ml of peripheral blood was collected from healthy adult volunteers into Tempus tubes, and RNA was extracted following the manufacturer's instructions. Before reverse transcription, total RNA that had not been cell sorted was treated with RQ1 DNase, with a target input of 1 to 1000 ng. To check how robust the pipeline was in samples where T cells make up a minority population, libraries were built from skin biopsies and whole blood.

The chain couples TRBV6-5 to TRBJ2-1, with 13 junctional bases fitting TRBD2. This TCR came from a female donor in good health. The CDR3 corresponds to CASSPTSGRFLNEQFF. The sequenced DNA is TGTGCCAGCAGCCCGACTAGCGGGAGGTTTCTCAATGAGCAGTTCTTC.